Below, 30 T cell receptor beta chains from the same sample are listed, as sequenced in a study of blood T cells in healthy people across ages. The second PCR ran roughly 6 to 11 cycles with a sample-barcoded 5' primer and J-beta primers. One entry per CDR3 protein results from TCRdb running MiXCR on the 5' RACE reads. Here the sample spans 270,000 or so distinct CDR3 sequences, around 30% being singletons. Sequenced sample: blood. The receptors here all came from a woman between 65 and 79 years old in good health.

Points on this clonotype: The conserved final phenylalanine or tryptophan is absent from the CDR3, which likely points to a read error. The chain combines TRBV3-1 with TRBJ1-3, with TRBD1 identical over 7 bases. The germline CDR1 and CDR2 sequences are LGHDT and YNNKEL (reference sequence). The CDR3 runs to 15 residues. This chain's CDR3 is CASTQQGRTGNTIYS. CDR3 sequence (DNA): TGTGCCAGCACCCAACAGGGGAGGACTGGAAACACCATATATTCT.

This clonotype was seen only a few times. The J gene is TRBJ2-5, the V gene TRBV7-2; a possible D gene is TRBD2 (5 bases). There are 14 residues in the CDR3. Per germline, CDR1 SGHTA and CDR2 FQGNSA. V was shortened by 5 bases and J by 4 bases, with 14 bases between the two germline ends. The CDR3 is CASSPFGSRETQYF. The CDR3, as DNA: TGTGCCAGCAGCCCCTTTGGGAGTCGAGAGACCCAGTACTTC.

V gene TRBV3-1 combines with J gene TRBJ2-7, with D maybe TRBD2 (5 bases). The germline V gene has CDR1 LGHDT and CDR2 YNNKEL (reference sequence). V lost 4 bases to trimming and J lost 4 bases, with 11 bases between them. This CDR3 spans 13 amino acids. CDR3 bases: TGTGCCAGCAGCCCCGGGATTTTTTACGAGCAGTACTTC. Its protein product is CASSPGIFYEQYF.

This clonotype was seen a few times. The chain joins TRBV10-2 to TRBJ2-5, with no clear D. Between the trimmed V and J ends, which lost 8 bases and 1 base, there was a span of 5 bases. The CDR3 is 11 amino acids. Germline-derived CDR1 and CDR2 are WSHSY and SAAADI. CDR3 amino acids: CASGPQETQYF. In DNA form, the CDR3 reads TGCGCCAGCGGACCCCAAGAGACCCAGTACTTC.

On this clonotype itself: The junction shows a germline mismatch at one end, possibly a read error. The V and J genes are TRBV2 and TRBJ2-1; D is undetermined. The CDR3 sequence is 13 residues long. Germline loops: CDR1 SNHLY, CDR2 FYNNEI. The CDR3 protein is CASSVGSLMGQFF. CDR3 bases: TGTGCCAGTAGTGTTGGCTCCCTGATGGGGCAGTTCTTC.

The chain combines TRBV28 with TRBJ1-2; 8 bases are a match to TRBD1. V dropped 5 bases and J dropped 7; count of bases not matched to a gene: 12. Looked up from germline, CDR1 is MDHEN and CDR2 is SYDVKM. CDR3 length: 15 residues. The CDR3 region is CASSRRGQGGAGYTF. CDR3 in DNA: TGTGCCAGCAGTCGGCGTGGACAGGGAGGAGCTGGCTACACCTTC.

V gene TRBV29-1 combines with J gene TRBJ1-1; weak D call: TRBD1 (6 bases). The length of the CDR3 is 14 residues. V shed 5 bases and J shed 2 bases, with 15 bases lying between them. Germline V gene lookup returns CDR1 SQVTM and CDR2 ANQGSEA. DNA for the CDR3: TGCAGCGTTCTTGTCGGGACACTTAACACTGAAGCTTTCTTT. It encodes CSVLVGTLNTEAFF. The whole variable domain, remainder taken from reference TRBV29-1 and TRBJ1-1, is SAVISQKPSRDICQRGTSLTIQCQVDSQVTMMFWYRQQPGQSLTLIATANQGSEATYESGFVIDKFPISRPNLTFSTLTVSNMSPEDSSIYLCSVLVGTLNTEAFFGQGTRLTVV.

This clonotype was detected many times. This chain connects TRBV6-6 to TRBJ2-5; D gene ambiguous. V was cut by 5 bases and J by 4 bases, with 14 bases left in between. Germline CDR1 MNHNY, CDR2 SVGAGI (reference sequence). CDR3 length: 14 residues. CDR3 bases: TGTGCCAGCAGTAAACCCCGGTCCTCAGAGACCCAGTACTTC. This translates into CASSKPRSSETQYF.

The table lists this clonotype with a few counts. The chain couples TRBV28 to TRBJ2-4; weak D call: TRBD2 (6 bases). Germline values: CDR1 MDHEN, CDR2 SYDVKM. V was trimmed by 4 bases and J by 7 bases, leaving 8 bases between them. The CDR3 runs to 12 residues. In DNA form, the CDR3 reads TGTGCCAGCAGTTATGGGGGGAACATTCAGTACTTC. Residues: CASSYGGNIQYF.

As for this clonotype: A read error may be the cause here, since a much bigger clone is one base away. The V and J genes are TRBV4-1 and TRBJ2-5; 9 nucleotides align to TRBD1. The last part of the DNA fits TRBJ2-1 better; the J call may be wrong. Germline V gene data show CDR1 as MGHRA and CDR2 as YSYEKL. CDR3 size: 16 residues. This CDR3 is CAGSQMDRGVVNEQFF. DNA of the CDR3: TGCGCCGGCAGCCAGATGGACAGGGGAGTAGTAAATGAGCAGTTCTTC.

This clonotype came up many times. CDR3 nucleotides: TGTGCCAGCAGCGCCGGCGGGAGCTCCTACAATGAGCAGTTCTTC. It specifies CASSAGGSSYNEQFF. The genes are TRBV9 and TRBJ2-1; TRBD2 aligns across 7 bases. The germline CDR1 and CDR2 sequences are SGDLS and YYNGEE. The CDR3 length is 15 residues. V was pared by 3 bases and J by 0 bases, with 3 bases of the junction left unmatched.

CDR3 sequence (DNA): TGTGCCAGCAGCTTCAGAGACTATGGCTACACCTTC. Translation: CASSFRDYGYTF. The V gene is TRBV5-4, the J gene TRBJ1-2; D ambiguous. The CDR3 is 12 amino acids. Germline CDR1 is SGHNT and CDR2 is YYREEE (reference sequence). V lost 2 bases and J 3 bases, leaving 5 bases between the germline ends.

The chain links TRBV5-1 to TRBJ1-1, with 10 bases that match TRBD1. J lost 6 bases, V lost 3 bases, and 8 bases had no gene match. This CDR3 spans 15 amino acids. In germline, CDR1 is SGHRS, CDR2 YFSETQ. Written as DNA, the CDR3 is TGCGCCAGCAGCTCAGGGGACAGGGGAAAGTCTGAAGCTTTCTTT. It codes for CASSSGDRGKSEAFF.

This clonotype has only a few counts. The V call is TRBV5-1, the J call TRBJ1-1; 8 bases are shared with TRBD1. This CDR3 is 18 amino acids long. Germline-derived CDR1 and CDR2 are SGHRS and YFSETQ. J lost 0 bases, V lost 4 bases, and 14 bases had no gene match. The CDR3 DNA is TGCGCCAGCAGCCTAAAAACGCGGACAGGGCTCATGAACACTGAAGCTTTCTTT. This codes for CASSLKTRTGLMNTEAFF. Together with reference TRBV5-1 and TRBJ1-1, the CDR3 gives the full variable domain: KAGVTQTPRYLIKTRGQQVTLSCSPISGHRSVSWYQQTPGQGLQFLFEYFSETQRNKGNFPGRFSGRQFSNSRSEMNVSTLELGDSALYLCASSLKTRTGLMNTEAFFGQGTRLTVV.

This chain joins TRBV12-3 or TRBV12-4 and TRBJ2-1; D might be TRBD1 (6 bases). V was clipped by 3 bases and J by 5 bases, with 8 bases between them. CDR3 length: 13 residues. For the CDR3, the DNA is TGTGCCAGCAGTTTTACAGGGAACAATGAGCAGTTCTTC. This encodes CASSFTGNNEQFF.

Only one count was recorded for this clonotype. J is TRBJ2-1 and V is TRBV9, with D perhaps TRBD2 (6 bases). The tail of the sequence fits TRBJ2-5 better, so the J call may be wrong. The CDR3 is made up of 14 amino acids. Germline CDR1 SGDLS, CDR2 YYNGEE. CDR3 in DNA: TGTGCCAGCAGCGTAGTTGGGACTGATGGGACCCAGTACTTC. Protein sequence: CASSVVGTDGTQYF.

This clonotype appeared a few times. The chain links TRBV9 to TRBJ2-7, with 9 bases that match TRBD1. Losses at the gene ends were 2 bases for V and 3 bases for J; bases not matched to a gene: 9. The CDR3 covers 16 residues. Germline V lookup: CDR1 SGDLS, CDR2 YYNGEE. The CDR3 DNA follows: TGTGCCAGCAGCGTTTCGGGACAGGGAGGGGTCTACGAGCAGTACTTC. The encoded protein is CASSVSGQGGVYEQYF.

J is TRBJ2-5 and V is TRBV7-9; D gene uncertain. Germline-derived CDR1 and CDR2 are SEHNR and FQNEAQ (reference sequence). This CDR3 comprises 17 residues. The ends were cut back, 1 base at V and 2 bases at J, with 17 bases in the middle. In nucleotides, the CDR3 is TGTGCCAGCAGCTTAGTGGGCGGAAACGGCCCACAAGAGACCCAGTACTTC. It is translated as CASSLVGGNGPQETQYF.

This clonotype was picked up a small number of times. The chain links TRBV5-1 to TRBJ1-1; 8 nucleotides agree with TRBD1. CDR1 SGHRS and CDR2 YFSETQ come from the germline V gene. After removal of 4 bases from V and 8 bases from J, the junction contained 10 bases not matched to a gene. The CDR3 covers 14 residues. CDR3 coding DNA: TGCGCCAGCAGCGCCGGACAGGGAACCACCGAAGCTTTCTTT. Its protein is CASSAGQGTTEAFF.

The rearrangement links TRBV20-1 to TRBJ1-3, with 8 bases identical to TRBD1. Germline trimming cut 0 bases from V and 4 bases from J; bases unmatched to any gene: 5. This CDR3 region has 15 residues. Germline V gives CDR1 DFQATT, CDR2 SNEGSKA (reference sequence). The DNA for the CDR3 is TGCAGTGCTAGAGATCGGACAGGGACGGGAAACACCATATATTTT. Translating gives CSARDRTGTGNTIYF.

This chain connects TRBV25-1 to TRBJ2-4, with 10 bases lining up with TRBD2. Trimming at V came to 4 bases and at J to 1 base, leaving 1 base not matched to a gene. Germline V CDR1 and CDR2: MGHDK, SYGVNS. The CDR3 is 15 residues long. The CDR3 sequence: CASSAAGGAKNIQYF. CDR3 sequence (DNA): TGTGCCAGCAGTGCAGCGGGAGGGGCCAAAAACATTCAGTACTTC.

The J gene is TRBJ1-4, the V gene TRBV29-1; 8 bases agree with TRBD1. Trimming took 5 bases from V and 6 from J; bases not matched to a gene: 5. The CDR3 is 13 amino acids. Looked up from germline, CDR1 is SQVTM and CDR2 is ANQGSEA. Here the CDR3 DNA reads TGCAGCGTTTGGACAGGGCTTGATGAAAAACTGTTTTTT. This translates into CSVWTGLDEKLFF.

This clonotype was counted only a few times. CDR3 nucleotide sequence: TGCAGCGTTGAAGTTGCGTTCGGACAGGGGGCAGTGGAAGAGCAGTTCTTC. It encodes CSVEVAFGQGAVEEQFF. This rearrangement joins TRBV29-1 to TRBJ2-5; 11 bases are shared with TRBD1. The DNA matches TRBJ2-1 better at its end, which makes the J call doubtful. CDR3 length: 17 residues. Germline V gene data show CDR1 as SQVTM and CDR2 as ANQGSEA.

This clonotype has a handful of counts. V gene TRBV7-2 combines with J gene TRBJ2-3, with D maybe TRBD1 (5 bases). The germline CDR1 and CDR2 sequences are SGHTA and FQGNSA. The CDR3 length is 14 residues. V was shortened by 1 base and J by 2 bases, with 7 bases between the two germline ends. The DNA of the CDR3 is TGTGCCAGCAGCTTAGACAGGCCCACAGATACGCAGTATTTT. The encoded protein is CASSLDRPTDTQYF.

Notes on this clonotype: Lacking the conserved final phenylalanine or tryptophan, this CDR3 likely reflects a read error. The chain couples TRBV20-1 to TRBJ2-1, with 7 bases identical to TRBD2. Judging by the DNA end, TRBJ2-5 fits better; the J call may be wrong. This CDR3 spans 18 amino acids. CDR1 DFQATT and CDR2 SNEGSKA come from the germline V gene (reference sequence). The chain's CDR3 is CSARGWTSIKPNKETQYS. The CDR3 DNA reads as TGCAGTGCTAGAGGTTGGACTAGTATTAAGCCTAACAAAGAGACCCAGTACTCC.

The table lists this clonotype with many counts. The chain links TRBV6-2 or TRBV6-3 to TRBJ2-7; 9 bases align to TRBD2. Germline lookup yields CDR1 MNHEY and CDR2 SVGEGT. After removal of 6 bases from V and 6 bases from J, the junction contained 18 bases not matched to a gene. This CDR3 region has 17 residues. The CDR3, as DNA: TGTGCCAGCAGCAGACCCCGGACTAGCGCCACTTCACTCGAGCAGTACTTC. Translating gives CASSRPRTSATSLEQYF.

This chain links TRBV28 with TRBJ2-2; D is undetermined. V lost 2 bases and J 4 bases, leaving 5 bases between the germline ends. Germline CDR1 MDHEN, CDR2 SYDVKM. The CDR3 loop spans 13 amino acids. CDR3 amino acids: CASSLASTGELFF. DNA of the CDR3: TGTGCCAGCAGTTTAGCCAGCACCGGGGAGCTGTTTTTT.

This clonotype turned up a few times. V usage is TRBV6-2 or TRBV6-3 and J usage is TRBJ2-1; the match to TRBD2 covers 10 bases. This CDR3 contains 17 residues. CDR1 and CDR2 (germline): MNHEY, SVGEGT. Trimming took 0 bases from V and 3 from J; bases not matched to a gene: 5. CDR3: CASSYSPASGSYNEQFF. The CDR3 DNA reads TGTGCCAGCAGTTACTCACCCGCTAGCGGGAGCTACAATGAGCAGTTCTTC.

The rearrangement joins TRBV7-9 to TRBJ2-7; 8 positions match TRBD1. This CDR3 has 16 residues. CDR1 is SEHNR, CDR2 FQNEAQ, per germline (reference sequence). Losses at the gene ends were 0 bases for V and 5 bases for J; bases not matched to a gene: 9. The CDR3 coding sequence is TGTGCCAGCAGCTTAGCGAGGCAGGGGGCGCAGAACGAGCAGTACTTC. Protein sequence: CASSLARQGAQNEQYF.

This sequence joins TRBV4-3 and TRBJ2-1; 7 positions match TRBD1. Germline V gene lookup returns CDR1 LGHNA and CDR2 YSLEER. This CDR3 has 16 amino acids. J gave up 1 base and V 0 bases, and 3 bases lay outside the gene matches. CDR3 bases: TGCGCCAGCAGCCAAGACTCAGGGGGATCCTACAATGAGCAGTTCTTC. Its translation is CASSQDSGGSYNEQFF.